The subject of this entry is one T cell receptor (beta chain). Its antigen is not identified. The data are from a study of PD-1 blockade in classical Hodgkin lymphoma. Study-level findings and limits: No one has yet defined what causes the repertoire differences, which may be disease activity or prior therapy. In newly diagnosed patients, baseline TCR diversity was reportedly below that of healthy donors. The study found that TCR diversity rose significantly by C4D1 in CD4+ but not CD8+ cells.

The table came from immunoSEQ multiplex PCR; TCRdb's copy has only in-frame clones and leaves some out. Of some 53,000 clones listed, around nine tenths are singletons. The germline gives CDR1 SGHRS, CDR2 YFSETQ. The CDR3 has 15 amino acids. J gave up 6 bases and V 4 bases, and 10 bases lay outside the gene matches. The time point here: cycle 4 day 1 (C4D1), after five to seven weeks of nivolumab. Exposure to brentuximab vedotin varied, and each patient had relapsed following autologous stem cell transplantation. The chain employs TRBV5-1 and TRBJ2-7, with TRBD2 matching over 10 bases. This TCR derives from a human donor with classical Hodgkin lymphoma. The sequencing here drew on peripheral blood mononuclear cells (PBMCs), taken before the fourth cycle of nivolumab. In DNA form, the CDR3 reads TGCGCCAGCAGCGACCCTACTAGCGGGAAGCCCGAGCAGTACTTC. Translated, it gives CASSDPTSGKPEQYF.